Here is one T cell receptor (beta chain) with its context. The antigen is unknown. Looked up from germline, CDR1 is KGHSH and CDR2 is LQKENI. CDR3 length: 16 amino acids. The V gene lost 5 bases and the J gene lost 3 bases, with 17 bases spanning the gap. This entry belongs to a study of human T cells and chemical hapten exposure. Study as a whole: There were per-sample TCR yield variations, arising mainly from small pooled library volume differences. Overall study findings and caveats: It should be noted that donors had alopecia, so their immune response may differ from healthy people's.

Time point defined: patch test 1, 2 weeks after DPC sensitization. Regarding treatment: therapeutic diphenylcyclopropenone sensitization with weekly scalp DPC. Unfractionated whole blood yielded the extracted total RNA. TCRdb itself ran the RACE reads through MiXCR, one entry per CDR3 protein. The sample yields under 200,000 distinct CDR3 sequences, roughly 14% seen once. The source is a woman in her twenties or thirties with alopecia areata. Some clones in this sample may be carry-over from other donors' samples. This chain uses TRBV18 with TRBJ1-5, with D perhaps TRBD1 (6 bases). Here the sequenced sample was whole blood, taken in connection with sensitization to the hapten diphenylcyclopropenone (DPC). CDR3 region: CASSTNSDRFNQPQHF. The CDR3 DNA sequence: TGTGCCAGCTCAACCAACTCCGACAGGTTCAATCAGCCCCAGCATTTT.